Shown below are 24 T cell receptor beta chains from a single sample sequenced in a study of OX40 agonist ivuxolimab in advanced cancers. Clones were sequenced by immunoSEQ multiplex PCR, and TCRdb holds only the in-frame ones, with some missing. The data show tens of thousands of clones, over 90% seen once. Sequenced material: CD4+ or CD8+ T cells sorted from blood, taken in a trial of the OX40 agonist ivuxolimab. These receptors all stem from an adult with an advanced solid tumor such as melanoma, head and neck, liver or kidney cancer.

This sequence joins TRBV6-5 and TRBJ2-6; D remains ambiguous. V lost 8 bases, J lost 4 bases, and 9 bases lay in between. Germline V gene data show CDR1 as MNHEY and CDR2 as SVGAGI. This CDR3 contains 13 residues. Here the CDR3 reads CASLRFGANVLTF. CDR3 in DNA: TGTGCCAGCTTAAGGTTCGGGGCCAACGTCCTGACTTTC.

The chain couples TRBV7-8 to TRBJ1-6, with 7 bases identical to TRBD1. The J segment lost 14 bases and the V segment lost 4 bases, leaving 14 bases of the junction unmatched. The germline gives CDR1 SGHVS, CDR2 FQNEAQ. This CDR3 spans 15 amino acids. The CDR3 coding sequence is TGTGCCAGCAGCTACGATCGACAGGGTCAAGATTCCCTCCACTTT. This translates into CASSYDRQGQDSLHF.

The chain uses TRBV7-9 and TRBJ2-7; 7 nucleotides align to TRBD2. This CDR3 spans 15 amino acids. Trimming at V came to 2 bases and at J to 2 bases, leaving 6 bases not matched to a gene. The germline V gene encodes CDR1 SEHNR and CDR2 FQNEAQ (reference sequence). CDR3 nucleotides: TGTGCCAGCAGCTTATCGAGGGGAGGGACCTACGAGCAGTACTTC. The encoded protein is CASSLSRGGTYEQYF.

This clone appeared once. The chain has TRBV2 and TRBJ1-6; unclear D gene. This CDR3 contains 12 residues. Trimming removed 7 bases at V and 5 bases at J, with 6 bases between. Germline CDR1 reads SNHLY; CDR2 reads FYNNEI. The CDR3 DNA reads as TGTGCCAGCACGGCCGATAATTCACCCCTCCACTTT. It codes for CASTADNSPLHF. Variable domain in full (rest from reference TRBV2 and TRBJ1-6): EPEVTQTPSHQVTQMGQEVILRCVPISNHLYFYWYRQILGQKVEFLVSFYNNEISEKSEIFDDQFSVERPDGSNFTLKIRSTKLEDSAMYFCASTADNSPLHFGNGTRLTVT.

J is TRBJ1-1 and V is TRBV4-3; D possibly corresponds to TRBD1 (6 bases). The CDR3 spans 16 residues. The germline V and J ends were trimmed by 0 bases and 5 bases, with 16 bases remaining between them. Germline V gives CDR1 LGHNA, CDR2 YSLEER. CDR3 nucleotides: TGCGCCAGCAGCCAAGATCCAGGGGCAGGGTGGACTGAAGCTTTCTTT. This sequence encodes CASSQDPGAGWTEAFF.

The chain links TRBV6-4 to TRBJ2-1; 8 bases fit TRBD1. This CDR3 spans 15 amino acids. Germline CDR1 reads MRHNA; CDR2 reads SNTAGT. The V and J ends lost 0 bases and 7 bases, in that order; junction bases with no gene match: 5. DNA for the CDR3: TGTGCCAGCAGTGACTCCTGGACAGGGTGGAATGAGCAGTTCTTC. As protein: CASSDSWTGWNEQFF.

The rearrangement joins TRBV5-8 to TRBJ1-1; perhaps TRBD1 as D (5 bases). The germline CDR1 and CDR2 sequences are SGHTS and YDEGEE. This CDR3 is built from 13 residues. Trimming removed 4 bases from V and 5 bases from J, with 12 bases in between. This chain's CDR3 is CASSRFEGTEAFF. The CDR3 DNA follows: TGTGCCAGCAGCCGTTTTGAGGGGACTGAAGCTTTCTTT.

This chain joins TRBV4-3 and TRBJ2-1; no clear D gene. Trimming removed 1 base from V and 0 bases from J, with 7 bases in between. The germline gives CDR1 LGHNA, CDR2 YSLEER. This CDR3 contains 15 residues. In DNA, the CDR3 is TGCGCCAGCAGCCAAGCACAGAGCTCCTACAATGAGCAGTTCTTC. Its translation: CASSQAQSSYNEQFF.

This chain joins TRBV5-4 and TRBJ1-1, with 12 bases aligning to TRBD1. The ends lost 3 bases at V and 4 bases at J; junction bases unmatched: 4. This CDR3 is 15 amino acids long. Per the germline V gene, CDR1 is SGHNT and CDR2 is YYREEE (reference sequence). For the CDR3, the DNA is TGTGCCAGCAGCTCCGGGACAGGGGGCGGCACTGAAGCTTTCTTT. This codes for CASSSGTGGGTEAFF. The full variable domain, rest sourced from reference TRBV5-4 and TRBJ1-1, is ETGVTQSPTHLIKTRGQQVTLRCSSQSGHNTVSWYQQALGQGPQFIFQYYREEENGRGNFPPRFSGLQFPNYSSELNVNALELDDSALYLCASSSGTGGGTEAFFGQGTRLTVV.

This clone appeared once. This chain joins TRBV4-1 and TRBJ2-1; 7 bases agree with TRBD2. Germline CDR1 reads MGHRA; CDR2 reads YSYEKL. After removal of 3 bases from V and 8 bases from J, the junction contained 13 bases not matched to a gene. CDR3 length: 16 residues. In DNA, the CDR3 is TGCGCCAGCAGCCAGGAAATCGGGACTATTCCGCATGAGCAGTTCTTC. Translated, it gives CASSQEIGTIPHEQFF.

The chain joins TRBV7-9 to TRBJ1-2; no clear D. V lost 7 bases and J lost 6, with 12 bases in between. In germline, CDR1 is SEHNR, CDR2 FQNEAQ (reference sequence). The CDR3 covers 12 residues. This CDR3 is CASNRGTDGYTF. The CDR3 bases are TGTGCCAGCAACCGAGGAACAGATGGCTACACCTTC.

The chain has TRBV5-1 and TRBJ2-2; TRBD2 aligns across 10 bases. CDR1 SGHRS and CDR2 YFSETQ come from the germline V gene. There are 15 residues in the CDR3. The junction had 6 bases not matched to a gene; V was cut back by 1 base and J by 9 bases. The CDR3 DNA follows: TGCGCCAGCAGCTTGAGTCTAGCGGGAGAGAGGGAGCTGTTTTTT. Translated: CASSLSLAGERELFF.

The chain is built from TRBV6-1 and TRBJ2-7; 11 bases map to TRBD2. V dropped 3 bases and J dropped 3; count of bases not matched to a gene: 7. The germline V gene has CDR1 MNHNS and CDR2 SASEGT. This CDR3 comprises 16 residues. The CDR3 DNA reads as TGTGCCAGCAGTGAGGCACTAGCGGGAGATCGCTACGAGCAGTACTTC. It is translated as CASSEALAGDRYEQYF.

The chain's CDR3 is CASSYRIAGPYEQYF. The CDR3 DNA reads TGTGCCAGCAGTTACAGAATAGCAGGGCCCTACGAGCAGTACTTC. The V call is TRBV6-5, the J call TRBJ2-7, with D maybe TRBD1 (5 bases). Germline CDR1 and CDR2: MNHEY and SVGAGI. Trimming cost V 2 bases and J 2 bases, with 13 bases left between them. The CDR3 contains 15 residues.

V usage is TRBV5-1 and J usage is TRBJ1-1; D is perhaps TRBD1 (6 bases). The CDR3 length is 14 residues. CDR1 and CDR2 (germline): SGHRS, YFSETQ. Trimming left V 3 bases short and J 5 bases short, with 14 bases between. The CDR3 nucleotides are TGCGCCAGCAGCTACTCACAGGGAGAAACTGAAGCTTTCTTT. This encodes CASSYSQGETEAFF.

This chain connects TRBV25-1 to TRBJ2-7, with D perhaps TRBD1 or TRBD2 (5 bases each). Trimming stripped 6 bases from V and 1 base from J, with 10 bases between. CDR3 length: 13 residues. From germline, CDR1 is MGHDK and CDR2 SYGVNS. CDR3 DNA sequence: TGTGCCAGCAGGGGGACGGGATCCTACGAGCAGTACTTC. This gives the protein CASRGTGSYEQYF.

DNA for the CDR3: TGCGCCAGCAGCTCTCTGGCGGGCGACTCCTACAATGAGCAGTTCTTC. Translation: CASSSLAGDSYNEQFF. This rearrangement joins TRBV5-1 to TRBJ2-1; tentatively, D is TRBD2 (5 bases). Trimming took 3 bases from V and 0 from J, leaving 13 bases between them. This CDR3 spans 16 amino acids. Germline values: CDR1 SGHRS, CDR2 YFSETQ.

This rearrangement joins TRBV19 to TRBJ2-5; D remains unclear. The end of the DNA aligns better with TRBJ2-7, so the J call may be wrong. This CDR3 comprises 14 residues. Germline V CDR1 and CDR2: LNHDA, SQIVND (reference sequence). The CDR3 DNA reads TGTGCCAGTAGTATAGGGGTATTGGGATCCGAGCAGTACTTC. Translating gives CASSIGVLGSEQYF.

The V call is TRBV14, the J call TRBJ2-7; the D gene is possibly TRBD2 (6 bases). The V end was cut by 0 bases, the J end by 1 base, with 10 bases between. From germline, CDR1 is SGHDN and CDR2 FVKESK. The CDR3 is made up of 15 amino acids. CDR3 sequence reads: CASSQEAGSSYEQYF. The CDR3, as DNA: TGTGCCAGCAGCCAAGAAGCGGGCAGTTCCTACGAGCAGTACTTC.

This chain joins TRBV29-1 and TRBJ2-1; 7 nucleotides align to TRBD1. V gave up 6 bases and J gave up 2 bases; unmatched junction bases: 10. Germline assignment: CDR1 SQVTM and CDR2 ANQGSEA. The CDR3 loop spans 15 amino acids. CDR3 region: CSVKGQPGPYNEQFF. The CDR3 DNA follows: TGCAGCGTAAAGGGACAGCCAGGACCCTACAATGAGCAGTTCTTC.

A single count supports this clone. The CDR3 sequence is CAIGISGYNEQFF. In DNA, the CDR3 is TGTGCCATAGGGATTAGCGGCTACAATGAGCAGTTCTTC. V usage is TRBV10-3 and J usage is TRBJ2-1, with D perhaps matching TRBD2 (6 bases). The CDR3 length is 13 residues. Germline CDR1 ENHRY, CDR2 SYGVKD. Trimming pared 9 bases from V and 3 bases from J, leaving 12 bases between.

The gene calls are TRBV2 and TRBJ2-6; D uncertain. Trimming took off 0 bases at V and 0 bases at J, with 3 bases between the two ends. The length of the CDR3 is 15 residues. Germline-derived CDR1 and CDR2 are SNHLY and FYNNEI. The CDR3 sequence is CASSEARSGANVLTF. Written as DNA, the CDR3 is TGTGCCAGCAGTGAAGCTCGCTCTGGGGCCAACGTCCTGACTTTC.

The chain employs TRBV28 and TRBJ2-1; 9 nucleotides agree with TRBD1. The germline gives CDR1 MDHEN, CDR2 SYDVKM. V gave up 7 bases and J gave up 5 bases; unmatched junction bases: 9. CDR3 size: 15 residues. The CDR3, as DNA: TGTGCCAGCACCATGTTGGGACAGGGCGACAATGAGCAGTTCTTC. It is translated as CASTMLGQGDNEQFF.

The chain links TRBV7-9 to TRBJ1-5; D unresolved. Germline CDR1 SEHNR, CDR2 FQNEAQ (reference sequence). This CDR3 has 13 residues. Trimming left V 5 bases short and J 5 bases short, with 10 bases between. The CDR3 coding sequence is TGTGCCAGCAGCCCCCCCGGGGATCAGCCCCAGCATTTT. Protein product: CASSPPGDQPQHF.